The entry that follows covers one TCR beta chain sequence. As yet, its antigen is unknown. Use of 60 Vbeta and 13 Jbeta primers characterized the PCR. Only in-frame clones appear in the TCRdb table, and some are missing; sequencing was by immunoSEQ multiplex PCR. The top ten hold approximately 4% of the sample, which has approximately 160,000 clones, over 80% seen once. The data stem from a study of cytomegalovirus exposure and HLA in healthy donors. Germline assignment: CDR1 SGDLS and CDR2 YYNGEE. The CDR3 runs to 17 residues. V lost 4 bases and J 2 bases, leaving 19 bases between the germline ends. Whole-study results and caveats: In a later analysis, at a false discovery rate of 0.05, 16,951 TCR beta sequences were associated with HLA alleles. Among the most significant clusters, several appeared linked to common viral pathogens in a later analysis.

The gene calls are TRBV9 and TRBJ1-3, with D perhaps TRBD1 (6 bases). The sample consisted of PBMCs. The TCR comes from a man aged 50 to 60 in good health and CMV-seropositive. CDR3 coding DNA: TGTGCCAGCAGCCCATTAGAGGGGGGGAGGGCTGGAAACACCATATATTTT. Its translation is CASSPLEGGRAGNTIYF.